These 27 T cell receptor beta chains came from one sample sequenced in a study of beta chain features in type 1 diabetes. Reverse transcribing all isolated RNA meant expressed TCRB transcripts were sequenced. The method was immunoSEQ multiplex PCR; TCRdb's version includes in-frame clones alone and lacks a portion of them. The profile shows around 360,000 clones, roughly an eighth of them singletons. Study-level points and caveats: For Type 1 diabetes patients, all four CD4+ subsets carried TCRB CDR3s that were moderately but significantly shorter.

The antigens these receptors bind are not known. The source material was naive CD4+ T cells from blood. These receptors came from a woman in her late teens or twenties with type 1 diabetes.

Note on this clone: In the same sample, other DNA sequences code for this CDR3. The genes are TRBV7-2 and TRBJ2-7; TRBD2 aligns across 10 bases. Looked up from germline, CDR1 is SGHTA and CDR2 is FQGNSA. J was trimmed by 0 bases and V by 2 bases; bases with no gene match: 1. There are 15 residues in the CDR3. CDR3 coding DNA: TGTGCCAGCAGCTTAAGGACTAGCGGCTCCTACGAGCAGTACTTC. Protein: CASSLRTSGSYEQYF.

V is TRBV7-2 and J is TRBJ1-2; 10 bases map to TRBD1. This CDR3 contains 18 residues. V lost 0 bases, J lost 3 bases, and 10 bases stayed unmatched. Looked up from germline, CDR1 is SGHTA and CDR2 is FQGNSA. For the CDR3, the DNA is TGTGCCAGCAGCTTAGCGACACCCGGGACAGGGGTACACTATGGCTACACCTTC. Amino acids: CASSLATPGTGVHYGYTF.

The chain joins TRBV6-4 to TRBJ2-3; D remains unclear. The CDR3 length is 10 residues. Germline CDR1 reads MRHNA; CDR2 reads SNTAGT. The ends were cut back, 11 bases at V and 5 bases at J, with 8 bases in the middle. This CDR3 reads CAPRRDTQYF. CDR3 DNA sequence: TGTGCCCCCCGGAGAGATACGCAGTATTTT.

The chain links TRBV5-4 to TRBJ2-3, with D perhaps matching TRBD1 (6 bases). This CDR3 is 14 amino acids long. Between the trimmed V and J ends, which lost 7 bases and 5 bases, there was a span of 17 bases. CDR1 is SGHNT, CDR2 YYREEE, per germline (reference sequence). The CDR3 DNA sequence: TGTGCCAGCTCTTATCTGGGGGCCGGAGATACGCAGTATTTT. Translating gives CASSYLGAGDTQYF.

In its sample, this clone was seen a few times. The chain is built from TRBV28 and TRBJ1-2; TRBD1 matches at 7 bases. Germline loops: CDR1 MDHEN, CDR2 SYDVKM. The J segment lost 1 base and the V segment lost 6 bases, leaving 5 bases of the junction unmatched. The CDR3 extends over 14 amino acids. Here the CDR3 DNA reads TGTGCCAGCAGCCCTGGGACAGTTAACTATGGCTACACCTTC. It specifies CASSPGTVNYGYTF.

Only a few counts were recorded for this clone. The chain is built from TRBV18 and TRBJ2-1; a possible D gene is TRBD1 (5 bases). With 7 bases removed from V and 6 bases from J, the gap between germline ends came to 19 bases. CDR1 and CDR2 (germline): KGHSH, LQKENI. CDR3 length equals 15 residues. The CDR3 spells CASLEQELYGNEQFF. The DNA for the CDR3 is TGTGCCAGCTTGGAACAGGAACTCTACGGCAATGAGCAGTTCTTC.

This sequence joins TRBV6-6 and TRBJ1-2, with D unclear. Trimming removed 0 bases from V and 7 bases from J, with 6 bases in between. CDR1 MNHNY and CDR2 SVGAGI come from the germline V gene (reference sequence). CDR3 length: 12 residues. CDR3 sequence: CASSYSRVGYTF. In DNA form, the CDR3 reads TGTGCCAGCAGTTACTCCCGGGTTGGCTACACCTTC.

The rearrangement links TRBV18 to TRBJ1-5, with 9 bases lining up with TRBD1. This CDR3 is built from 15 residues. The germline CDR1 and CDR2 sequences are KGHSH and LQKENI. Unmatched junction bases numbered 4, after V lost 5 bases and J lost 2 bases. In DNA form, the CDR3 reads TGTGCCAGCTCAACGACAGGGGGAGGCAATCAGCCCCAGCATTTT. Amino acid sequence: CASSTTGGGNQPQHF.

This clone was picked up a small number of times. The gene calls are TRBV4-3 and TRBJ2-7; 10 positions agree with TRBD2. The CDR3 is 14 residues long. Trimming cost V 1 base and J 6 bases; bases outside gene matches: 3. Germline V lookup: CDR1 LGHNA, CDR2 YSLEER. The DNA for the CDR3 is TGCGCCAGCAGCCAAGGGGGACTAGCGTTCGAGCAGTACTTC. Protein sequence: CASSQGGLAFEQYF.

The chain combines TRBV5-1 with TRBJ1-5; maybe TRBD1 (5 bases). The CDR3 has 13 residues. Trimming took 4 bases from V and 5 from J, leaving 10 bases between them. Germline assignment: CDR1 SGHRS and CDR2 YFSETQ. CDR3 DNA: TGCGCCAGCAGCCTGGGACGGGATCAGCCCCAGCATTTT. As protein: CASSLGRDQPQHF.

This clone was seen a handful of times. This sequence joins TRBV25-1 and TRBJ2-7; D is uncertain. V shed 4 bases and J shed 1 base, with 8 bases lying between them. The CDR3 contains 13 residues. CDR1 MGHDK and CDR2 SYGVNS come from the germline V gene. The CDR3 bases are TGTGCCAGCAGTGGGTACCAGTCCTACGAGCAGTACTTC. Amino acid sequence: CASSGYQSYEQYF.

In its sample, this clone was seen a few times. CDR3 nucleotide sequence: TGTGCCAGTAGTATTAATGGTGGAGGCAATCAGCCCCAGCATTTT. It encodes CASSINGGGNQPQHF. The chain links TRBV19 to TRBJ1-5; D gene uncertain. Germline V gene lookup returns CDR1 LNHDA and CDR2 SQIVND (reference sequence). This CDR3 spans 15 amino acids. V was shortened by 3 bases and J by 2 bases, with 11 bases between the two germline ends.

The sample holds a few counts of this clone. The V and J genes are TRBV7-8 and TRBJ1-1, with a weak D call TRBD1 (6 bases). The V end was cut by 5 bases, the J end by 5 bases, with 18 bases between. The length of the CDR3 is 15 residues. Germline-derived CDR1 and CDR2 are SGHVS and FQNEAQ. CDR3 coding DNA: TGTGCCAGCAGCCCTACAGGGATTCAAGGAACTGAAGCTTTCTTT. As protein: CASSPTGIQGTEAFF. The variable domain in full, with the rest retrieved from reference TRBV7-8 and TRBJ1-1, is GAGVSQSPRYKVAKRGQDVALRCDPISGHVSLFWYQQALGQGPEFLTYFQNEAQLDKSGLPSDRFFAERPEGSVSTLKIQRTQQEDSAVYLCASSPTGIQGTEAFFGQGTRLTVV.

V gene TRBV7-2 combines with J gene TRBJ2-5; TRBD2 aligns across 8 bases. Germline V gene data show CDR1 as SGHTA and CDR2 as FQGNSA. V shed 6 bases and J 5 bases; nucleotides not matched to a gene: 8. The CDR3 has 14 residues. The DNA of the CDR3 is TGTGCCAGCAGGCCGGCGGGGGGCGGCGAGACCCAGTACTTC. It encodes CASRPAGGGETQYF.

The chain has TRBV4-3 and TRBJ2-1; 7 nucleotides line up with TRBD1. The germline V gene encodes CDR1 LGHNA and CDR2 YSLEER. Unmatched junction bases numbered 12, after V lost 7 bases and J lost 0 bases. This CDR3 comprises 17 residues. CDR3 region: CASKFGTEDSSYNEQFF. The DNA of the CDR3 is TGCGCCAGCAAATTCGGGACAGAGGATAGCTCCTACAATGAGCAGTTCTTC.

This rearrangement joins TRBV7-2 to TRBJ2-5; perhaps TRBD2 as D (7 bases). The CDR3 consists of 14 residues. The V gene lost 1 base and the J gene lost 4 bases, with 10 bases spanning the gap. Looked up from germline, CDR1 is SGHTA and CDR2 is FQGNSA. The CDR3 bases are TGTGCCAGCAGCTTAGGGGGGGGGCCAGAGACCCAGTACTTC. This sequence encodes CASSLGGGPETQYF.

The chain links TRBV7-9 to TRBJ1-1; TRBD1 agrees at 9 bases. The length of the CDR3 is 15 residues. Germline loops: CDR1 SEHNR, CDR2 FQNEAQ (reference sequence). J gave up 3 bases and V 5 bases, and 7 bases lay outside the gene matches. The CDR3 bases are TGTGCCAGCAGCCCACAGGGGGCGCGGGACACTGAAGCTTTCTTT. Translation gives CASSPQGARDTEAFF.

This clone was seen more than once but under ten times. This CDR3 is also generated by other DNA sequences in the sample. This rearrangement joins TRBV18 to TRBJ1-5; no reliable D call. The V gene lost 2 bases and the J gene lost 0 bases, with 8 bases spanning the gap. Looked up from germline, CDR1 is KGHSH and CDR2 is LQKENI. The CDR3 runs 15 residues. This CDR3 is CASSPVGDSNQPQHF. In DNA, the CDR3 is TGTGCCAGCTCACCAGTGGGAGATAGCAATCAGCCCCAGCATTTT.

The chain uses TRBV7-2 and TRBJ2-5; tentative D call: TRBD2 (5 bases). The CDR3 covers 12 residues. CDR1 is SGHTA, CDR2 FQGNSA, per germline. V lost 6 bases and J lost 7, with 12 bases in between. Here the CDR3 DNA reads TGTGCCAGCAGTCCCCTAGCAGGGACCCAGTACTTC. This codes for CASSPLAGTQYF.

The genes are TRBV5-6 and TRBJ1-4; D not resolved. This CDR3 is 15 amino acids long. Per germline, CDR1 SGHDT and CDR2 YYEEEE. Trimming took off 4 bases at V and 10 bases at J, with 20 bases between the two ends. The DNA for the CDR3 is TGTGCCAGCAGCCTTACCGGGATCCGAACGTCAAAACTGTTTTTT. It yields the protein CASSLTGIRTSKLFF.

The CDR3 protein is CASRTRAAGGTYEQYF. The CDR3 DNA reads TGTGCCAGCAGGACCAGGGCTGCGGGGGGAACCTACGAGCAGTACTTC. The chain carries TRBV7-2 and TRBJ2-7; 8 nucleotides line up with TRBD2. With 6 bases clipped from V and 2 bases from J, the junction kept 12 bases outside the gene matches. The V gene's germline CDR1 is SGHTA and CDR2 FQGNSA. CDR3 length: 16 residues. The full variable domain, rest sourced from reference TRBV7-2 and TRBJ2-7, is GAGVSQSPSNKVTEKGKDVELRCDPISGHTALYWYRQSLGQGLEFLIYFQGNSAPDKSGLPSDRFSAERTGGSVSTLTIQRTQQEDSAVYLCASRTRAAGGTYEQYFGPGTRLTVT.

This clone was observed a few times. The gene calls are TRBV30 and TRBJ1-2, with D tentatively TRBD1 (6 bases). The length of the CDR3 is 13 residues. Germline V CDR1 and CDR2: GTSNPN, SVGIG (reference sequence). The ends were cut back, 2 bases at V and 7 bases at J, with 14 bases in the middle. The CDR3 DNA reads TGTGCCTGGAGTCCAATCCAGGGGAGTGGCTACACCTTC. Protein product: CAWSPIQGSGYTF.

This clone was recorded a few times. The V call is TRBV7-9, the J call TRBJ1-1, with a possible D match to TRBD1 (5 bases). CDR3 length: 14 residues. V was shortened by 0 bases and J by 5 bases, with 10 bases between the two germline ends. Germline V gene data show CDR1 as SEHNR and CDR2 as FQNEAQ (reference sequence). CDR3 sequence reads: CASSLAAGLTEAFF. The CDR3 nucleotides are TGTGCCAGCAGCTTAGCAGCAGGGTTGACTGAAGCTTTCTTT.

V gene TRBV5-4 combines with J gene TRBJ2-1; a possible D gene is TRBD1 (8 bases). Trimming took 2 bases from V and 7 from J, leaving 22 bases between them. In germline, CDR1 is SGHNT, CDR2 YYREEE (reference sequence). The CDR3 contains 17 residues. The CDR3 sequence: CASSLQGGAGIGNEQFF. The CDR3 DNA follows: TGTGCCAGCAGCTTACAGGGGGGGGCGGGAATCGGTAATGAGCAGTTCTTC. Full variable domain (outside the CDR3, taken from reference TRBV5-4 and TRBJ2-1): ETGVTQSPTHLIKTRGQQVTLRCSSQSGHNTVSWYQQALGQGPQFIFQYYREEENGRGNFPPRFSGLQFPNYSSELNVNALELDDSALYLCASSLQGGAGIGNEQFFGPGTRLTVL.

The chain uses TRBV28 and TRBJ2-3, with 13 bases aligning to TRBD2. In germline, CDR1 is MDHEN, CDR2 SYDVKM. The CDR3 extends over 19 amino acids. J lost 2 bases, V lost 2 bases, and 10 bases had no gene match. Here the CDR3 DNA reads TGTGCCAGCAGTTTACTGTCCGGGACTAGCGGGACACTCACAGATACGCAGTATTTT. It is translated as CASSLLSGTSGTLTDTQYF.

This clone was seen more than once but under ten times. The rearrangement joins TRBV5-6 to TRBJ2-7; 12 bases map to TRBD1. The CDR3 contains 16 residues. From germline, CDR1 is SGHDT and CDR2 YYEEEE. Trimming cost V 4 bases and J 4 bases; bases outside gene matches: 9. The CDR3 DNA sequence: TGTGCCAGCAGCCGGGACAGGGGGCTGGGGTTTTACGAGCAGTACTTC. Protein: CASSRDRGLGFYEQYF. Together with reference TRBV5-6 and TRBJ2-7, the CDR3 gives the full variable domain: DAGVTQSPTHLIKTRGQQVTLRCSPKSGHDTVSWYQQALGQGPQFIFQYYEEEERQRGNFPDRFSGHQFPNYSSELNVNALLLGDSALYLCASSRDRGLGFYEQYFGPGTRLTVT.

This chain connects TRBV2 to TRBJ1-5; TRBD1 is a possible D gene (6 bases). CDR1 is SNHLY and CDR2 is FYNNEI in the germline V gene. V shed 1 base and J shed 7 bases, with 11 bases lying between them. The CDR3 is 14 residues long. CDR3 sequence (DNA): TGTGCCAGCAGTGAAGAAACAGGGTACCAGCCCCAGCATTTT. Translated, it gives CASSEETGYQPQHF.